Listed here are 30 T cell receptor beta chains from one sample, sequenced in a study of graft-versus-host responses after intestinal transplantation. These TCRs are of unknown antigen specificity. The protocol was immunoSEQ multiplex PCR, while the TCRdb copy is restricted to in-frame clones and leaves out a portion. Here the sample spans 80,000 to 95,000 clones, around nine tenths being singletons. This material consisted of unstimulated CD8+ T cells sorted from spleen or lymph node cells, taken before intestinal transplant. The receptors were gathered from a human donor who received an intestinal transplant.

This chain connects TRBV7-2 to TRBJ2-5; 11 nucleotides match TRBD2. The CDR3 is 19 amino acids. Germline assignment: CDR1 SGHTA and CDR2 FQGNSA. V shed 1 base and J 1 base; nucleotides not matched to a gene: 11. CDR3 bases: TGTGCCAGCAGCTTAGTAGGGGGCCGCGGGACTAGCGGCCAAGAGACCCAGTACTTC. Its protein is CASSLVGGRGTSGQETQYF.

This chain joins TRBV6-1 and TRBJ2-7, with D unresolved. Deletions cut 7 bases from V and 7 bases from J, with 20 bases between. The CDR3 sequence is 14 residues long. The germline V gene encodes CDR1 MNHNS and CDR2 SASEGT. The CDR3 reads CASNQSPDPVEQYF. In DNA, the CDR3 is TGTGCCAGCAACCAAAGCCCTGACCCGGTGGAGCAGTACTTC.

This clone turned up a few times. The J gene is TRBJ1-4, the V gene TRBV6-5; TRBD1 might be the D (5 bases). The CDR3 has 14 residues. Germline V lookup: CDR1 MNHEY, CDR2 SVGAGI. Trimming shortened V by 0 bases and J by 6 bases, and 8 bases separated the two germline ends. The CDR3, as DNA: TGTGCCAGCAGTTACTCGTCAGGGCATGAAAAACTGTTTTTT. This gives the protein CASSYSSGHEKLFF.

J is TRBJ2-3 and V is TRBV7-9; no definite D call. The CDR3 consists of 18 residues. V was pared by 8 bases and J by 2 bases, with 26 bases between. Germline CDR1 reads SEHNR; CDR2 reads FQNEAQ (reference sequence). The CDR3, as DNA: TGTGCCAGCTTGAATCGGGTGCGCTGGCGGAGCCCCACAGATACGCAGTATTTT. Translation gives CASLNRVRWRSPTDTQYF.

This chain links TRBV9 with TRBJ2-1; possibly TRBD1 or TRBD2 for D (5 bases each). The CDR3 contains 17 residues. V gave up 0 bases and J gave up 0 bases, with 13 bases separating them. The germline V gene has CDR1 SGDLS and CDR2 YYNGEE. CDR3 sequence: CASSVGGGRSSYNEQFF. The CDR3 DNA reads as TGTGCCAGCAGCGTAGGGGGCGGGCGGAGCTCCTACAATGAGCAGTTCTTC.

In the case of this clone: One junction end disagrees with the germline gene, perhaps due to a read error. The chain recombines TRBV5-1 with TRBJ2-7, with D perhaps matching TRBD1 (6 bases). Germline V gene sequence: CDR1 SGHRS, CDR2 YFSETQ. CDR3 length: 14 amino acids. This CDR3 is CASSPAGTQFEQYF. Here the CDR3 DNA reads TGTGCCAGCAGCCCAGCCGGGACACAGTTCGAGCAGTACTTC.

This rearrangement joins TRBV5-1 to TRBJ1-6, with unresolved D. The CDR3 consists of 16 residues. V was clipped by 4 bases and J by 6 bases, with 17 bases between them. Germline V gives CDR1 SGHRS, CDR2 YFSETQ. Written as DNA, the CDR3 is TGCGCCAGCAGCCCTTGGAGGGCAGAGAGTAATTCACCCCTCCACTTT. This translates into CASSPWRAESNSPLHF.

The rearrangement uses TRBV6-5 and TRBJ1-5; maybe TRBD1 (6 bases). Germline assignment: CDR1 MNHEY and CDR2 SVGAGI. Trimming removed 2 bases at V and 2 bases at J, with 10 bases between. This CDR3 spans 15 amino acids. Written as DNA, the CDR3 is TGTGCCAGCAGTTACGGGGGCCCGGGCAATCAGCCCCAGCATTTT. It translates to CASSYGGPGNQPQHF.

V usage is TRBV9 and J usage is TRBJ1-1; tentatively, D is TRBD1 (5 bases). The CDR3 loop spans 14 amino acids. V shed 0 bases and J shed 4 bases, with 10 bases lying between them. CDR1 and CDR2 (germline): SGDLS, YYNGEE. CDR3 protein: CASSVGGQGTEAFF. The DNA for the CDR3 is TGTGCCAGCAGCGTAGGGGGCCAGGGCACTGAAGCTTTCTTT.

This chain uses TRBV11-2 with TRBJ2-2, with a weak D call TRBD2 (6 bases). With 2 bases removed from V and 1 base from J, the gap between germline ends came to 11 bases. The CDR3 extends over 16 amino acids. The V gene's germline CDR1 is SGHAT and CDR2 FQNNGV. Here the CDR3 reads CASSLIASENTGELFF. In DNA, the CDR3 is TGTGCCAGCAGCTTAATCGCTAGCGAGAACACCGGGGAGCTGTTTTTT.

The chain combines TRBV6-5 with TRBJ2-3, with 7 positions matching TRBD2. Germline lookup yields CDR1 MNHEY and CDR2 SVGAGI. CDR3 size: 15 residues. The trim removed 7 bases at V and 0 bases at J, leaving 7 bases unmatched. The CDR3 bases are TGTGCCAGCACTCTACTAGCGTTAAGCACAGATACGCAGTATTTT. Amino acids: CASTLLALSTDTQYF.

The chain couples TRBV6-5 to TRBJ2-5; D unresolved. This CDR3 contains 13 residues. Trimming pared 8 bases from V and 3 bases from J, leaving 13 bases between. Germline CDR1 is MNHEY and CDR2 is SVGAGI. Here the CDR3 reads CASSLVQEETQYF. For the CDR3, the DNA is TGTGCCAGCTCACTTGTCCAAGAAGAGACCCAGTACTTC.

V is TRBV13 and J is TRBJ2-7; D is uncertain. This CDR3 comprises 14 residues. V was clipped by 5 bases and J by 3 bases, with 14 bases between them. CDR1 is PRHDT, CDR2 FYEKMQ, per germline (reference sequence). CDR3 nucleotide sequence: TGTGCCAGCAGCGTTGAGGAAAAGTACTACGAGCAGTACTTC. Its protein is CASSVEEKYYEQYF.

V and J are TRBV10-3 and TRBJ2-3, with TRBD2 identical over 10 bases. CDR3 length: 21 residues. Germline CDR1 and CDR2: ENHRY and SYGVKD. V lost 2 bases, J lost 4 bases, and 21 bases stayed unmatched. The CDR3 region has the DNA TGTGCCATCAGTGAGCGAGTGGGTCTAGCGGGGGCGGCGGGCGGGCCAGATACGCAGTATTTT. Protein: CAISERVGLAGAAGGPDTQYF.

In this sample, this clone turned up once. CDR3 amino acids: CASSATGGSGNTIYF. CDR3 DNA sequence: TGTGCCAGCAGCGCAACAGGGGGCTCTGGAAACACCATATATTTT. This chain joins TRBV9 and TRBJ1-3, with 8 bases aligning to TRBD1. There are 15 residues in the CDR3. J lost 0 bases, V lost 3 bases, and 2 bases had no gene match. Germline CDR1 SGDLS, CDR2 YYNGEE.

This clone showed up just once. The chain joins TRBV28 to TRBJ1-2, with no clear D. The germline gives CDR1 MDHEN, CDR2 SYDVKM. The CDR3 runs 12 residues. The V gene lost 6 bases and the J gene lost 5 bases, with 10 bases spanning the gap. The CDR3 DNA sequence: TGTGCCAGCAGGGGGATAAAGTATGGCTACACCTTC. This encodes CASRGIKYGYTF.

V and J are TRBV5-4 and TRBJ2-2; the match to TRBD2 covers 7 bases. V gave up 0 bases and J gave up 6 bases; unmatched junction bases: 8. Germline CDR1 reads SGHNT; CDR2 reads YYREEE (reference sequence). The CDR3 covers 16 residues. In nucleotides, the CDR3 is TGTGCCAGCAGCTTGGGCATCGGGAGGAGATCCGGGGAGCTGTTTTTT. It translates to CASSLGIGRRSGELFF.

The chain links TRBV7-9 to TRBJ2-1; tentatively, D is TRBD1 or TRBD2 (6 bases each). This CDR3 has 12 amino acids. Trimming stripped 5 bases from V and 8 bases from J, with 10 bases between. Germline V CDR1 and CDR2: SEHNR, FQNEAQ (reference sequence). CDR3 nucleotide sequence: TGTGCCAGCAGCGACGGGGGCGATGAGCAGTTCTTC. It encodes CASSDGGDEQFF. The variable domain in full, with the rest retrieved from reference TRBV7-9 and TRBJ2-1, is DTGVSQNPRHKITKRGQNVTFRCDPISEHNRLYWYRQTLGQGPEFLTYFQNEAQLEKSRLLSDRFSAERPKGSFSTLEIQRTEQGDSAMYLCASSDGGDEQFFGPGTRLTVL.

V is TRBV28 and J is TRBJ2-7, with D perhaps TRBD2 (5 bases). The V end was cut by 8 bases, the J end by 3 bases, with 17 bases between. Germline CDR1 is MDHEN and CDR2 is SYDVKM. The CDR3 spans 14 residues. CDR3 loop: CASSALAIGYEQYF. In DNA, the CDR3 is TGTGCCAGCTCCGCCCTAGCTATCGGCTACGAGCAGTACTTC.

This sequence joins TRBV6-5 and TRBJ2-7, with 8 bases lining up with TRBD2. This CDR3 comprises 13 residues. CDR1 is MNHEY and CDR2 is SVGAGI in the germline V gene. The ends lost 9 bases at V and 3 bases at J; junction bases unmatched: 7. The CDR3 spells CASRGGGFYEQYF. Written as DNA, the CDR3 is TGTGCCAGTCGGGGGGGTGGTTTCTACGAGCAGTACTTC.

The genes are TRBV6-6 and TRBJ1-2, with a possible D match to TRBD1 (6 bases). V lost 10 bases, J lost 8 bases, and 14 bases lay in between. The germline CDR1 and CDR2 sequences are MNHNY and SVGAGI (reference sequence). This CDR3 is built from 11 residues. The CDR3 spells CATRRDRGYTF. The CDR3 nucleotides are TGTGCCACCCGCCGCGACAGGGGCTACACCTTC.

The V and J genes are TRBV6-5 and TRBJ2-3, with D possibly being TRBD2 (6 bases). The CDR3 length is 12 residues. CDR1 MNHEY and CDR2 SVGAGI come from the germline V gene. V was cut by 11 bases and J by 2 bases, with 11 bases left in between. CDR3 nucleotide sequence: TGTGCCTCGGGAGCCTCCACAGATACGCAGTATTTT. It encodes CASGASTDTQYF.

A few counts support this clone. The V gene is TRBV6-6, the J gene TRBJ2-1, with 13 bases lining up with TRBD2. Germline V gene lookup returns CDR1 MNHNY and CDR2 SVGAGI (reference sequence). The CDR3 loop spans 15 amino acids. Unmatched junction bases numbered 6, after V lost 3 bases and J lost 10 bases. The CDR3 loop is CASSYPGTSGDEQFF. As DNA, the CDR3 is TGTGCCAGCAGTTATCCCGGGACTAGCGGGGACGAGCAGTTCTTC.

The V and J genes are TRBV27 and TRBJ2-7; 7 bases align to TRBD2. The CDR3 length is 14 residues. The germline V gene has CDR1 MNHEY and CDR2 SMNVEV (reference sequence). V lost 5 bases and J lost 4; bases outside the gene matches: 8. CDR3 DNA sequence: TGTGCCAGCAGTATATATAGCGGGTCTTACGAGCAGTACTTC. It translates to CASSIYSGSYEQYF.

The rearrangement uses TRBV13 and TRBJ2-2; D perhaps matches TRBD2 (6 bases). CDR1 and CDR2 from the germline V gene are PRHDT and FYEKMQ (reference sequence). The germline V and J ends were trimmed by 6 bases and 3 bases, with 14 bases remaining between them. This CDR3 region has 15 residues. CDR3 loop: CASRRGIGYTGELFF. The DNA of the CDR3 is TGTGCCAGCAGGCGGGGAATAGGGTACACCGGGGAGCTGTTTTTT.

The chain uses TRBV10-2 and TRBJ1-5; unclear D gene. The V end was cut by 2 bases, the J end by 5 bases, with 7 bases between. The CDR3 is 13 amino acids. Germline CDR1 WSHSY, CDR2 SAAADI. The CDR3 bases are TGCGCCAGCAGTGAGGTTATGGATCAGCCCCAGCATTTT. It is translated as CASSEVMDQPQHF.

This chain uses TRBV2 with TRBJ1-5; 9 nucleotides line up with TRBD1. With 6 bases clipped from V and 6 bases from J, the junction kept 6 bases outside the gene matches. The CDR3 is 14 residues long. CDR1 is SNHLY and CDR2 is FYNNEI in the germline V gene. The chain's CDR3 is CASRKTGGTQPQHF. Written as DNA, the CDR3 is TGTGCCAGCAGGAAAACAGGGGGCACTCAGCCCCAGCATTTT.

The chain recombines TRBV27 with TRBJ2-1; D unresolved. The germline gives CDR1 MNHEY, CDR2 SMNVEV (reference sequence). Trimming took 6 bases from V and 3 from J, leaving 18 bases between them. The CDR3 consists of 16 residues. The CDR3 sequence: CASSSPIGSYYNEQFF. The CDR3, as DNA: TGTGCCAGCAGCTCTCCGATTGGCAGCTACTACAATGAGCAGTTCTTC.

This chain connects TRBV14 to TRBJ2-1; D remains unclear. The germline V gene encodes CDR1 SGHDN and CDR2 FVKESK. Trimming pared 2 bases from V and 5 bases from J, leaving 10 bases between. The CDR3 length is 14 residues. CDR3: CASSQWVSNNEQFF. The CDR3 DNA is TGTGCCAGCAGCCAATGGGTTTCTAACAATGAGCAGTTCTTC.

The chain uses TRBV2 and TRBJ1-5; D is uncertain. This CDR3 region has 15 residues. Germline values: CDR1 SNHLY, CDR2 FYNNEI. V lost 6 bases and J lost 0, with 12 bases in between. CDR3 amino acids: CASSQGSYSNQPQHF. CDR3 nucleotides: TGTGCCAGCAGCCAAGGGTCATATAGCAATCAGCCCCAGCATTTT.